One and the same sample provided the 9 T cell receptor beta chains below, sequenced in a study of cytomegalovirus exposure and HLA in healthy donors. A multiplex PCR was run with 60 Vbeta primers and 13 Jbeta primers. Repertoires were generated with immunoSEQ multiplex PCR, while TCRdb's copy carries only in-frame clones and drops some. The repertoire has 100,000 or so clones, 76% of them found once; the top ten carry about 7.5%. What was sequenced was PBMCs. These receptors all come from a man in his forties in good health and CMV-seropositive.

The chain links TRBV29-1 to TRBJ2-3, with 7 bases aligning to TRBD1. This CDR3 spans 14 amino acids. Per germline, CDR1 SQVTM and CDR2 ANQGSEA. After removal of 7 bases from V and 2 bases from J, the junction contained 9 bases not matched to a gene. CDR3 bases: TGCAGCGCCCGGGGACAGATAAACACAGATACGCAGTATTTT. Its protein product is CSARGQINTDTQYF.

The sample holds a few counts of this clone. The gene calls are TRBV7-8 and TRBJ2-7; D possibly corresponds to TRBD1 (5 bases). The CDR3 is 14 amino acids. The germline V gene encodes CDR1 SGHVS and CDR2 FQNEAQ. The V end was cut by 5 bases, the J end by 0 bases, with 11 bases between. CDR3 in DNA: TGTGCCAGCAGCCACAGACAGAGCTCCTACGAGCAGTACTTC. Protein product: CASSHRQSSYEQYF.

This chain uses TRBV15 with TRBJ2-7; 14 bases line up with TRBD2. V lost 4 bases and J lost 3; bases outside the gene matches: 2. The CDR3 is 15 residues long. CDR1 is LNHNV, CDR2 YYDKDF, per germline (reference sequence). CDR3 protein: CATSKGTSGSYEQYF. CDR3 in DNA: TGTGCCACCAGCAAGGGGACTAGCGGGAGCTACGAGCAGTACTTC.

The chain carries TRBV27 and TRBJ1-2; 11 bases match TRBD1. Looked up from germline, CDR1 is MNHEY and CDR2 is SMNVEV (reference sequence). CDR3 length: 16 amino acids. After removal of 5 bases from V and 4 bases from J, the junction contained 9 bases not matched to a gene. The DNA of the CDR3 is TGTGCCAGCAGTAAGGGGACAGGGGGGTCGAGCTATGGCTACACCTTC. Protein sequence: CASSKGTGGSSYGYTF.

The rearrangement joins TRBV29-1 to TRBJ2-1, with TRBD2 identical over 7 bases. Germline assignment: CDR1 SQVTM and CDR2 ANQGSEA. V lost 4 bases and J lost 2; bases outside the gene matches: 2. The CDR3 loop spans 13 amino acids. DNA for the CDR3: TGCAGCGTTGGGCGGGAGCCCTACAATGAGCAGTTCTTC. This sequence encodes CSVGREPYNEQFF.

The chain uses TRBV7-2 and TRBJ1-1, with D possibly matching TRBD1 (6 bases). Deletions cut 1 base from V and 2 bases from J, with 11 bases between. Germline loops: CDR1 SGHTA, CDR2 FQGNSA. The CDR3 covers 15 residues. Written as DNA, the CDR3 is TGTGCCAGCAGCTTAGTAGGCAGGGGAAACACTGAAGCTTTCTTT. Translated, it gives CASSLVGRGNTEAFF.

In its sample, this clone was seen a few times. The chain has TRBV29-1 and TRBJ2-3; 14 nucleotides align to TRBD2. The junction had 6 bases not matched to a gene; V was cut back by 7 bases and J by 0 bases. The CDR3 totals 16 residues. Germline V gives CDR1 SQVTM, CDR2 ANQGSEA. The CDR3 bases are TGCAGCGCTCTGGGACTAGCGGGGGTGAGCACAGATACGCAGTATTTT. This gives the protein CSALGLAGVSTDTQYF.

This clone was counted only a few times. The rearrangement links TRBV11-3 to TRBJ2-3; D is unclear. The germline CDR1 and CDR2 sequences are SGHNT and YENEEA. V lost 1 base, J lost 10 bases, and 12 bases lay in between. There are 13 residues in the CDR3. This CDR3 reads CASSLGPPVPQYF. The CDR3 region has the DNA TGTGCCAGCAGCTTAGGCCCCCCAGTTCCGCAGTATTTT. Full variable domain (rest looked up from reference TRBV11-3 and TRBJ2-3): EAGVVQSPRYKIIEKKQPVAFWCNPISGHNTLYWYLQNLGQGPELLIRYENEEAVDDSQLPKDRFSAERLKGVDSTLKIQPAELGDSAVYLCASSLGPPVPQYFGPGTRLTVL.

The chain recombines TRBV10-3 with TRBJ1-2, with no clear D. Trimming stripped 5 bases from V and 8 bases from J, with 12 bases between. In germline, CDR1 is ENHRY, CDR2 SYGVKD. The CDR3 is 12 residues long. CDR3 DNA sequence: TGTGCCATCAGTACACTCCTAGGAGGCTACACCTTC. As protein: CAISTLLGGYTF.